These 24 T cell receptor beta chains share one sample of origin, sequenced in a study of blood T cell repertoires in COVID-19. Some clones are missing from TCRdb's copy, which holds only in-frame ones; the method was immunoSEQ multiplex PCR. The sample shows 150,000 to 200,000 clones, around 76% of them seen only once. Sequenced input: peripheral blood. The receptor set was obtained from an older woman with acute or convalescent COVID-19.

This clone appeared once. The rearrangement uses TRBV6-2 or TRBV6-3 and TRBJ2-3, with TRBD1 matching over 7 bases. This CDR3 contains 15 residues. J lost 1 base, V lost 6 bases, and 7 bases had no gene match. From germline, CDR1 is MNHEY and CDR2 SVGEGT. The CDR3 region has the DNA TGTGCCAGCAGCCTCCTTGGACAGGGCACAGATACGCAGTATTTT. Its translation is CASSLLGQGTDTQYF.

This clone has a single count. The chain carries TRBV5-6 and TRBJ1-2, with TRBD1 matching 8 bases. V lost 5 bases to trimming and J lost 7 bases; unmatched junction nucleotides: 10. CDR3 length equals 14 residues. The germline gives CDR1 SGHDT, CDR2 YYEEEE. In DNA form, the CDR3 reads TGTGCCAGCAGGTCGGGGCAGGGGGCATCTGGCTACACCTTC. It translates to CASRSGQGASGYTF.

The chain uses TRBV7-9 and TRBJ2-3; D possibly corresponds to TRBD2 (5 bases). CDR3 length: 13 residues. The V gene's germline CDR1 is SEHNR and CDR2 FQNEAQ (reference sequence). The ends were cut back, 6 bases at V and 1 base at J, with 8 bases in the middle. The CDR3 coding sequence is TGTGCCAGCAGTCGGACTGGCACAGATACGCAGTATTTT. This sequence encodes CASSRTGTDTQYF.

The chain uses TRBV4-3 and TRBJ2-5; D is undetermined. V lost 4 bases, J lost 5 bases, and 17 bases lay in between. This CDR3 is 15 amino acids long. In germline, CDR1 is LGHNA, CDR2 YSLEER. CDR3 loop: CASSLYLQSGETQYF. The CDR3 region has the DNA TGCGCCAGCAGCCTTTACCTTCAAAGTGGCGAGACCCAGTACTTC.

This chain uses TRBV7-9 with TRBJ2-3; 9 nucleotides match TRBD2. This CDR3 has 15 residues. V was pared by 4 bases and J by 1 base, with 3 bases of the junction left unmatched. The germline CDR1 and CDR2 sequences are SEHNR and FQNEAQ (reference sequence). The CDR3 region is CASSSSGERTDTQYF. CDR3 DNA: TGTGCCAGCAGCTCTAGCGGGGAGCGCACAGATACGCAGTATTTT.

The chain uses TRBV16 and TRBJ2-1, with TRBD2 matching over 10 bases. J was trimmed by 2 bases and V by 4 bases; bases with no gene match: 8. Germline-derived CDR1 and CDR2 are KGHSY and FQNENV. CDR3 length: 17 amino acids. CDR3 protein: CASSRRSGGGTYNEQFF. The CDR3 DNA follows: TGTGCCAGCAGCCGGCGGAGCGGGGGGGGAACCTACAATGAGCAGTTCTTC.

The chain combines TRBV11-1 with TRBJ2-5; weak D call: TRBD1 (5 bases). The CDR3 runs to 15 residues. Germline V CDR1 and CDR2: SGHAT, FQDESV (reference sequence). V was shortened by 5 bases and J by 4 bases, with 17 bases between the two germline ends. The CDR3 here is CASSPQGNLGETQYF. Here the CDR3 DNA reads TGTGCCAGCAGCCCGCAGGGTAATTTAGGAGAGACCCAGTACTTC.

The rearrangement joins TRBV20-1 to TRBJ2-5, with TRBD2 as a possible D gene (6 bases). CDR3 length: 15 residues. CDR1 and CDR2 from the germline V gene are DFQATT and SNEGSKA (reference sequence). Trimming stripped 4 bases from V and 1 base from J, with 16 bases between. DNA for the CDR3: TGCAGTGCTATTGATGTTAGCGGAGTCCAAGAGACCCAGTACTTC. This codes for CSAIDVSGVQETQYF.

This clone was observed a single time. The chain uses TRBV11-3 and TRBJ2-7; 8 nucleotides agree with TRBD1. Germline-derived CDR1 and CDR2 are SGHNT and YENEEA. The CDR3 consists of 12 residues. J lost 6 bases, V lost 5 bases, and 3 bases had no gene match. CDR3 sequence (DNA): TGTGCCAGCAGCCGGACAGGGACCGAGCAGTACTTC. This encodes CASSRTGTEQYF.

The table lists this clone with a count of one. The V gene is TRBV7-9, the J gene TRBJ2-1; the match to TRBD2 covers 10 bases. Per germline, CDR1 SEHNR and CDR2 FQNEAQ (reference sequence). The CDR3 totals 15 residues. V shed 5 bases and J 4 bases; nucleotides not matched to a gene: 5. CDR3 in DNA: TGTGCCAGCAGCCAAAGCGGGAGGGCGTACAATGAGCAGTTCTTC. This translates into CASSQSGRAYNEQFF.

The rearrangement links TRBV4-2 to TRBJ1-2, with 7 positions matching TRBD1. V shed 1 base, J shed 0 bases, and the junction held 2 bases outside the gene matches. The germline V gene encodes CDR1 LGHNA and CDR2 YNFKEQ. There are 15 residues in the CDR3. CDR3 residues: CASSQGTGANYGYTF. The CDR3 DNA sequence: TGTGCCAGCAGCCAAGGGACAGGAGCTAACTATGGCTACACCTTC.

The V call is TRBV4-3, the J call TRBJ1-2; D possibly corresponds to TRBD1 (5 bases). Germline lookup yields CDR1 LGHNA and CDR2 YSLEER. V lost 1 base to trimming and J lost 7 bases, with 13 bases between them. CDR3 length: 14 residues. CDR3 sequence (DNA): TGCGCCAGCAGCCAAGGCAGGGAGGCCCTTGGCTACACCTTC. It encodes CASSQGREALGYTF.

As DNA, the CDR3 is TGTGCCACCAGTGATTCGACTAGGTCTGCAGAGACCCAGTACTTC. Translation gives CATSDSTRSAETQYF. The chain joins TRBV24-1 to TRBJ2-5; TRBD2 might be the D (6 bases). V was cut by 2 bases and J by 4 bases, with 13 bases left in between. The CDR3 loop spans 15 amino acids. The germline V gene encodes CDR1 KGHDR and CDR2 SFDVKD.

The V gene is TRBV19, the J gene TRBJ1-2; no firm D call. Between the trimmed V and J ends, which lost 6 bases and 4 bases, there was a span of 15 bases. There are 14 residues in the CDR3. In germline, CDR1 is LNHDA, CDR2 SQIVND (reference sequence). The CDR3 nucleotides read TGTGCCAGTAGGTCACGGCAGGTCGGCTATGGCTACACCTTC. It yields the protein CASRSRQVGYGYTF.

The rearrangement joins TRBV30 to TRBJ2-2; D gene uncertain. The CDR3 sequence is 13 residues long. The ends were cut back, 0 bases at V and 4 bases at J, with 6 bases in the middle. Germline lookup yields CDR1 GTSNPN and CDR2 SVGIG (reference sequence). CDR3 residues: CAWSVDSTGELFF. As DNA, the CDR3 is TGTGCCTGGAGTGTAGATAGCACCGGGGAGCTGTTTTTT.

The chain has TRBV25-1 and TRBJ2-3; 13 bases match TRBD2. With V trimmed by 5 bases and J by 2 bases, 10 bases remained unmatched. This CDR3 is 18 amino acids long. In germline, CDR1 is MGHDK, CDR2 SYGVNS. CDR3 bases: TGTGCCAGCAGTCCACACCCGGGACTAGCGGGAAACACAGATACGCAGTATTTT. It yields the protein CASSPHPGLAGNTDTQYF.

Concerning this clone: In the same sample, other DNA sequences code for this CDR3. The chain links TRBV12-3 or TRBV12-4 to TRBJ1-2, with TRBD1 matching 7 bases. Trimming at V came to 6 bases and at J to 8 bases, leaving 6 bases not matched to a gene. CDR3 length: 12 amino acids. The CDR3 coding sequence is TGTGCCAGCAGCGGGACAGTCAACGGCTACACCTTC. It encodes CASSGTVNGYTF.

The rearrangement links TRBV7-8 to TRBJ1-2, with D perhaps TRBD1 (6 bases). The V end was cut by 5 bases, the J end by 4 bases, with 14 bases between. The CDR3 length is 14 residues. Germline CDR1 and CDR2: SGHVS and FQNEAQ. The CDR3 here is CASSRGGGGYGYTF. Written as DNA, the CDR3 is TGTGCCAGCAGCCGAGGGGGGGGTGGCTATGGCTACACCTTC.

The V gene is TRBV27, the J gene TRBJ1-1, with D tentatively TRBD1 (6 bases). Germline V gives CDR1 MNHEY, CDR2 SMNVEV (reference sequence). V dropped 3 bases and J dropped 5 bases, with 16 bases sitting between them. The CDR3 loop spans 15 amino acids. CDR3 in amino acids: CASSFWFQGQTEAFF. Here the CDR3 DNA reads TGTGCCAGCAGTTTTTGGTTTCAGGGGCAGACTGAAGCTTTCTTT.

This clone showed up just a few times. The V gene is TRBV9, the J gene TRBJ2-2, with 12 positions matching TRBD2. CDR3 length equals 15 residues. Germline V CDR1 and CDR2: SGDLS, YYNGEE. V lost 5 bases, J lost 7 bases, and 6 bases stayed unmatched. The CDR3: CASSPSGGANGELFF. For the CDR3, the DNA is TGTGCCAGCAGTCCTAGCGGGGGGGCAAACGGGGAGCTGTTTTTT.

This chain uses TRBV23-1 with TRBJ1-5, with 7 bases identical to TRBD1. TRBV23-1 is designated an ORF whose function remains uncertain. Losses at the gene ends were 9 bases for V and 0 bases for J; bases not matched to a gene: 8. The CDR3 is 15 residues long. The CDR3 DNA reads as TGCGCCAGATGGGACAGTACCAATAGCAATCAGCCCCAGCATTTT. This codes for CARWDSTNSNQPQHF.

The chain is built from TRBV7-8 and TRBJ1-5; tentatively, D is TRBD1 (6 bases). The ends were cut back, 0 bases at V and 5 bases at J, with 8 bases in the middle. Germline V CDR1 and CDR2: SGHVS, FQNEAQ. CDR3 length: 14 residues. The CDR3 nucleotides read TGTGCCAGCAGCTTAGCCACAGGGCATCAGCCCCAGCATTTT. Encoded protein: CASSLATGHQPQHF.

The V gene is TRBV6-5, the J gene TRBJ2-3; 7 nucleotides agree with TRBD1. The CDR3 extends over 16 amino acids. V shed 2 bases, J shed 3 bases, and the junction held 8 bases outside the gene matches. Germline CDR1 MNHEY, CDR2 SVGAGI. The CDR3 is CASSYLNRGGTDTQYF. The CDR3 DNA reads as TGTGCCAGCAGTTACCTCAACAGGGGTGGGACAGATACGCAGTATTTT.

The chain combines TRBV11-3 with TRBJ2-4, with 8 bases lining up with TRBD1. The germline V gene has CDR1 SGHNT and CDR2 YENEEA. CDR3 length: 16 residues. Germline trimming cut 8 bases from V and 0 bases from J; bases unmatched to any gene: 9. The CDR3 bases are TGTGCCAGCCGTACAGGGGGGACACTAGCCAAAAACATTCAGTACTTC. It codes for CASRTGGTLAKNIQYF.